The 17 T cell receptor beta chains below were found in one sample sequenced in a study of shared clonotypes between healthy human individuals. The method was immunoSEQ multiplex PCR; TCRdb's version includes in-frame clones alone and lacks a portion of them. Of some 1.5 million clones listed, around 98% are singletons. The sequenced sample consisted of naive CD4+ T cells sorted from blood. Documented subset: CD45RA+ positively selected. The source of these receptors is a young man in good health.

CDR3 DNA: TGTGCCAGCAGCGTGGGGCCCCCTCCGGGACAGGGCGGAATCGGGGAGCTGTTTTTT. Amino acids: CASSVGPPPGQGGIGELFF. The V call is TRBV9, the J call TRBJ2-2; TRBD1 matches at 9 bases. CDR1 SGDLS and CDR2 YYNGEE come from the germline V gene. Losses at the gene ends were 2 bases for V and 7 bases for J; bases not matched to a gene: 18. The CDR3 is made up of 19 amino acids.

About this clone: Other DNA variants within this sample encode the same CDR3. The CDR3 loop is CASSFGGTEAFF. Written as DNA, the CDR3 is TGTGCCAGCAGTTTTGGGGGCACTGAAGCTTTCTTT. This rearrangement joins TRBV6-6 to TRBJ1-1; D may be TRBD1 (5 bases). V lost 4 bases, J lost 4 bases, and 7 bases lay in between. The CDR3 consists of 12 residues. CDR1 and CDR2 (germline): MNHNY, SVGAGI (reference sequence).

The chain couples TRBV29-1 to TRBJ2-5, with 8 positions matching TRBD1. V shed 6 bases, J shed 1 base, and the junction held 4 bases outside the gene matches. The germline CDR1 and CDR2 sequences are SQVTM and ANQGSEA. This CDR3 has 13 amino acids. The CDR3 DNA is TGCAGCGTGGGACAGGCGAGCCAAGAGACCCAGTACTTC. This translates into CSVGQASQETQYF.

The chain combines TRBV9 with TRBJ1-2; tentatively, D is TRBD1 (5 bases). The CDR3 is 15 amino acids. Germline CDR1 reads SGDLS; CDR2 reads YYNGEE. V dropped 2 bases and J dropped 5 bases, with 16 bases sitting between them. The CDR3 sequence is CASSVDQGEGYGYTF. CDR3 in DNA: TGTGCCAGCAGCGTGGACCAGGGCGAGGGGTATGGCTACACCTTC.

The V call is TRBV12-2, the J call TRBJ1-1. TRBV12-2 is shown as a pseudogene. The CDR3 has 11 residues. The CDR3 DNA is TGTGCAAGTCGCTTAGGGGGGGAGGCTTTCTTT. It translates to CASRLGGEAFF.

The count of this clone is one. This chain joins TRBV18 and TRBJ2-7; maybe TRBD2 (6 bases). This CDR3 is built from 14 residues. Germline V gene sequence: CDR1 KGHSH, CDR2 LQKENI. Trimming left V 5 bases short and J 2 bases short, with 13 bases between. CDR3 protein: CASSSLGGTYEQYF. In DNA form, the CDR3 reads TGTGCCAGCTCAAGTCTCGGCGGGACCTACGAGCAGTACTTC.

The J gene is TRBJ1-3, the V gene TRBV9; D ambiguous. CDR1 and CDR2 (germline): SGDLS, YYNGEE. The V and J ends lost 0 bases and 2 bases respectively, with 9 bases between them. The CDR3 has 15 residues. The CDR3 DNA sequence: TGTGCCAGCAGCGTAGCCTGGAGTGCTGGAAACACCATATATTTT. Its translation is CASSVAWSAGNTIYF.

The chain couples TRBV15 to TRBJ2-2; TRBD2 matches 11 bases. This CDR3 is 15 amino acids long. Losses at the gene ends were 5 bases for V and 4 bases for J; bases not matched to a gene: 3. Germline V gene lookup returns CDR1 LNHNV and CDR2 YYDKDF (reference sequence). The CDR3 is CATSRLAGGTGELFF. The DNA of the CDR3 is TGTGCCACCAGCCGTCTAGCGGGAGGCACCGGGGAGCTGTTTTTT.

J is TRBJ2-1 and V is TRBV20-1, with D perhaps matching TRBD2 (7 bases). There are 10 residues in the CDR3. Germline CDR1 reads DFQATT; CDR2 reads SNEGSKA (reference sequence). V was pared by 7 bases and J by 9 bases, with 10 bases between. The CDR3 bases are TGCAGTGTTAGGGGGGGTGAGCAGTTCTTC. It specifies CSVRGGEQFF.

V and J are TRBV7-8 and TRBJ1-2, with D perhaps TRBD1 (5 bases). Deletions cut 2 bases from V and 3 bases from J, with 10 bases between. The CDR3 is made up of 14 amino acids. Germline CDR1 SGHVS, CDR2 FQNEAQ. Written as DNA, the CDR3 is TGTGCCAGCAGCTTATCGGGACCATACTATGGCTACACCTTC. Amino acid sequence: CASSLSGPYYGYTF.

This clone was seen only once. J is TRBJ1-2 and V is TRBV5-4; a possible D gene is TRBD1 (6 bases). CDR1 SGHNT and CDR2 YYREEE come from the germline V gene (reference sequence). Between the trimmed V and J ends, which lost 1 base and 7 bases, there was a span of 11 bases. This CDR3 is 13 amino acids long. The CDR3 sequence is CASSLFTGSGYTF. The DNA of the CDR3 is TGTGCCAGCAGCTTGTTTACAGGGAGTGGCTACACCTTC.

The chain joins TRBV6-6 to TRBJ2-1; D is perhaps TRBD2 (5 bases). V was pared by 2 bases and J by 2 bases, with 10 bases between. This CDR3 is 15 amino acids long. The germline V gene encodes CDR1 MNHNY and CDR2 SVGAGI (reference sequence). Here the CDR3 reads CASSYRGSAYNEQFF. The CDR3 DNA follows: TGTGCCAGCAGTTACCGGGGTTCCGCCTACAATGAGCAGTTCTTC.

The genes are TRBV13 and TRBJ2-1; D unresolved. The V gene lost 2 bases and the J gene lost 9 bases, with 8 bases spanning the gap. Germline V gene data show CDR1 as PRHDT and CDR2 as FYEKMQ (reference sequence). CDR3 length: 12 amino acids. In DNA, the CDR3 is TGTGCCAGCAGCTTATCGTTTGGTGAGCAGTTCTTC. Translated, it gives CASSLSFGEQFF.

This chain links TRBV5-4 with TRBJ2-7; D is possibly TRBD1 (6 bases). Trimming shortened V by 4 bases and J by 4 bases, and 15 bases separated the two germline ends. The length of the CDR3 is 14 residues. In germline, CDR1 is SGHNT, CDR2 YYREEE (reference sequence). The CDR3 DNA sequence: TGTGCCAGCAGCGTCCCCGGGACAACTTACGAGCAGTACTTC. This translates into CASSVPGTTYEQYF.

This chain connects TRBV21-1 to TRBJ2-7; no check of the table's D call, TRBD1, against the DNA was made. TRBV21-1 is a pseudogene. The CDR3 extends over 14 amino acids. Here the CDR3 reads CASSPGQENYEQYF. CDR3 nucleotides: TGTGCCAGCAGCCCGGGACAGGAGAACTACGAGCAGTACTTC.

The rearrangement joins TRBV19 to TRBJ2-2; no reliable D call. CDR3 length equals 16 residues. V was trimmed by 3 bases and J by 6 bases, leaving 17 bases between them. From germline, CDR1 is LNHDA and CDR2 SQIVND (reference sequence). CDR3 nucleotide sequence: TGTGCCAGTAGTATTTACTCATCCCCGGGCCCCGGGGAGCTGTTTTTT. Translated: CASSIYSSPGPGELFF.

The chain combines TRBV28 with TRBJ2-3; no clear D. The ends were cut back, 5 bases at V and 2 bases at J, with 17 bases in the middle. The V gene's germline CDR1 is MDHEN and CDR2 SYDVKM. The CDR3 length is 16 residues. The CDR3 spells CASSPPPKALTDTQYF. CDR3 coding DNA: TGTGCCAGCAGTCCACCCCCTAAAGCACTCACAGATACGCAGTATTTT.